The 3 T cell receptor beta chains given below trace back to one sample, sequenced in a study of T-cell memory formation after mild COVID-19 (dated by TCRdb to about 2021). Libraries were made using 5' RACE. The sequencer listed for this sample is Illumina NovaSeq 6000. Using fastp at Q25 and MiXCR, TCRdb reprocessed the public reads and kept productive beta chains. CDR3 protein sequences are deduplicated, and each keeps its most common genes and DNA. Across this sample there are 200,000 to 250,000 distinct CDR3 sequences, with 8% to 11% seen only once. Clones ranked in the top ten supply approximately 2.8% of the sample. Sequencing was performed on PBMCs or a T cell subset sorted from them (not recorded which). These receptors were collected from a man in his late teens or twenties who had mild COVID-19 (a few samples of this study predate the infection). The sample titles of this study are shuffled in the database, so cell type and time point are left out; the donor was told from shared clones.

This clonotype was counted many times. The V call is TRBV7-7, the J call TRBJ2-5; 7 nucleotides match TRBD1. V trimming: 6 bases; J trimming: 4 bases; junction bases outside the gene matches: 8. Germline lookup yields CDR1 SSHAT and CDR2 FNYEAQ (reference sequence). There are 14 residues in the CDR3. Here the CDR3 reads CASSHDRVRETQYF. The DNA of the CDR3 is TGTGCCAGCAGTCACGACAGGGTCAGAGAGACCCAGTACTTC.

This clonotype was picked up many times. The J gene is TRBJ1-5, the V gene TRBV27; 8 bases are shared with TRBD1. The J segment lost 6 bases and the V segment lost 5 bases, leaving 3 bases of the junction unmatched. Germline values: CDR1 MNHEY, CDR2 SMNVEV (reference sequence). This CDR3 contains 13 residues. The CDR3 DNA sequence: TGTGCCAGCAGTGGAACAGGGGGTCAGCCCCAGCATTTT. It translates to CASSGTGGQPQHF.

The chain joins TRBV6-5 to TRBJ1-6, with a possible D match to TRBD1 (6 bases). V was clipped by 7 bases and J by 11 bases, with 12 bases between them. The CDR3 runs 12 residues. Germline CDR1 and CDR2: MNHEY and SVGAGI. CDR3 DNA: TGTGCCAGCACAAACAGGGAGGCACCCCTCCACTTT. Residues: CASTNREAPLHF.